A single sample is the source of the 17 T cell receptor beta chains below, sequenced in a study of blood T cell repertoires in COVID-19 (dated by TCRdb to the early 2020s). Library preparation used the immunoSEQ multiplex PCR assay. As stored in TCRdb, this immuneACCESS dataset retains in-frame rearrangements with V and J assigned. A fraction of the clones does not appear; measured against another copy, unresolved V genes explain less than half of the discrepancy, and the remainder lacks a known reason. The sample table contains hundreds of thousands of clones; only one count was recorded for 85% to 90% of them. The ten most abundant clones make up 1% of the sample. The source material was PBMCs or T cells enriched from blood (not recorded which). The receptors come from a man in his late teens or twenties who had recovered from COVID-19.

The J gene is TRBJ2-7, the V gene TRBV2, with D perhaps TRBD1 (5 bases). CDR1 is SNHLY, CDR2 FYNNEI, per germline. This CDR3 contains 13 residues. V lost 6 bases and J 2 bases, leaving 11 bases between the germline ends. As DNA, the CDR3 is TGTGCCAGCAGGACGACAGAAACCTACGAGCAGTACTTC. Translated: CASRTTETYEQYF.

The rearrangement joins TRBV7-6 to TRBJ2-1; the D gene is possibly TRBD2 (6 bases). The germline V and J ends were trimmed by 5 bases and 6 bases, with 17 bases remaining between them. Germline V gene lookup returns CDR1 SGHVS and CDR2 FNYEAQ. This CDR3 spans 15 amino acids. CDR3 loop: CASSRGEAWSNEQFF. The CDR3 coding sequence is TGTGCCAGCAGCCGAGGGGAGGCGTGGAGCAATGAGCAGTTCTTC. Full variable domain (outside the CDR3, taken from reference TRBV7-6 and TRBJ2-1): GAGVSQSPRYKVTKRGQDVALRCDPISGHVSLYWYRQALGQGPEFLTYFNYEAQQDKSGLPNDRFSAERPEGSISTLTIQRTEQRDSAMYRCASSRGEAWSNEQFFGPGTRLTVL.

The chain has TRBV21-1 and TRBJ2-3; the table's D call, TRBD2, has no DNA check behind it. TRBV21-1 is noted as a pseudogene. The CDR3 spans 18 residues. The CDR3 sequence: CASSKVGGSRSSTGTQYF. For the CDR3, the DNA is TGTGCCAGCAGCAAAGTGGGAGGCTCTCGCAGTAGCACAGGTACGCAGTATTTT.

The CDR3 loop is CSVVSRLAGVSYEQYF. DNA of the CDR3: TGCAGCGTTGTTTCTCGACTAGCGGGGGTATCCTACGAGCAGTACTTC. The V call is TRBV29-1, the J call TRBJ2-7; 12 nucleotides agree with TRBD2. Germline values: CDR1 SQVTM, CDR2 ANQGSEA. The CDR3 consists of 16 residues. Trimming cost V 4 bases and J 1 base; bases outside gene matches: 8.

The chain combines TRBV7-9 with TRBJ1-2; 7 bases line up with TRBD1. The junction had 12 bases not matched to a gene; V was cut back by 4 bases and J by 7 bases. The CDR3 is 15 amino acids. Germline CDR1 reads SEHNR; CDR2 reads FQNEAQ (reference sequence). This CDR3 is CASSYYGGGSGGYTF. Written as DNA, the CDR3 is TGTGCCAGCAGCTACTACGGAGGGGGCTCGGGTGGCTACACCTTC.

CDR3 sequence (DNA): TGTGCCAGCAGCCGCGGCGGGAGGGCTCGGTATGAGCAGTTCTTC. Translated: CASSRGGRARYEQFF. J is TRBJ2-1 and V is TRBV5-4; 9 bases match TRBD2. Germline CDR1 and CDR2: SGHNT and YYREEE (reference sequence). V trimming: 4 bases; J trimming: 8 bases; junction bases outside the gene matches: 10. This CDR3 region has 15 residues.

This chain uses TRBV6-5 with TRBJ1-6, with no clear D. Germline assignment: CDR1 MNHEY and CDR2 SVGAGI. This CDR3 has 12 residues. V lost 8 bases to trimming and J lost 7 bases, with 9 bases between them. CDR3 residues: CASRVTNSPLHF. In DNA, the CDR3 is TGTGCCAGCCGGGTGACGAATTCACCCCTCCACTTT.

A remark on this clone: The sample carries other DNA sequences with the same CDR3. Here the CDR3 reads CASRRTGNYGYTF. The CDR3 nucleotides are TGTGCCAGCCGCCGAACAGGGAACTATGGCTACACCTTC. The chain combines TRBV19 with TRBJ1-2; possibly TRBD1 for D (6 bases). Germline V gene data show CDR1 as LNHDA and CDR2 as SQIVND (reference sequence). V was cut by 9 bases and J by 2 bases, with 13 bases left in between. The CDR3 runs to 13 residues.

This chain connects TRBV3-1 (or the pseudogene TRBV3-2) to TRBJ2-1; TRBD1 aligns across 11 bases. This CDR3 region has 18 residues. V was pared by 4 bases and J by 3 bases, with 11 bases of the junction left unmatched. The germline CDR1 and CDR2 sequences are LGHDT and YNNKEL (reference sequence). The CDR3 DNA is TGTGCCAGCAGCCGTCTATTAGGGACAGGGGGTAACTACAATGAGCAGTTCTTC. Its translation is CASSRLLGTGGNYNEQFF.

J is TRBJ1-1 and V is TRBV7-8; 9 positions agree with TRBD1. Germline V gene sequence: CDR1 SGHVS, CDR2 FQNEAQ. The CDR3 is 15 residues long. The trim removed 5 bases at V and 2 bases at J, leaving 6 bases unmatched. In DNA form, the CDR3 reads TGTGCCAGCAGCACACAGGGGGCGGTTAACACTGAAGCTTTCTTT. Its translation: CASSTQGAVNTEAFF. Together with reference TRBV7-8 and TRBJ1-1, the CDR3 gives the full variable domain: GAGVSQSPRYKVAKRGQDVALRCDPISGHVSLFWYQQALGQGPEFLTYFQNEAQLDKSGLPSDRFFAERPEGSVSTLKIQRTQQEDSAVYLCASSTQGAVNTEAFFGQGTRLTVV.

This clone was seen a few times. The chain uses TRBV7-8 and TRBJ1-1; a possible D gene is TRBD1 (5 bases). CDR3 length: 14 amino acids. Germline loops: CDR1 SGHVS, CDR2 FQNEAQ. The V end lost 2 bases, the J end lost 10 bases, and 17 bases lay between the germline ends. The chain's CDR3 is CASSLQGYNVGAFF. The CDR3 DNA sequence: TGTGCCAGCAGCTTACAGGGTTATAACGTTGGAGCTTTCTTT.

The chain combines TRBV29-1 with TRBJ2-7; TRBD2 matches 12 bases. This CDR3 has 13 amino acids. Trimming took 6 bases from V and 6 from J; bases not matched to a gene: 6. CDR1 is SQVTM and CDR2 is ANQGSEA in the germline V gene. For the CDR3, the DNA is TGCAGCGTCCTGACTAGCGGGAGAGGCGAGCAGTACTTC. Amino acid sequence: CSVLTSGRGEQYF.

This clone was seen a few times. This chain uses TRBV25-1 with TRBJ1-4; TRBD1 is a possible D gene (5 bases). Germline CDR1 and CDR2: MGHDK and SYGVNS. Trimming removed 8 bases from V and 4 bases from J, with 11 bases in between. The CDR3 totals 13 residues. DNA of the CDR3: TGTGCCAGCGGACGGGGGGTTAATGAAAAACTGTTTTTT. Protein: CASGRGVNEKLFF.

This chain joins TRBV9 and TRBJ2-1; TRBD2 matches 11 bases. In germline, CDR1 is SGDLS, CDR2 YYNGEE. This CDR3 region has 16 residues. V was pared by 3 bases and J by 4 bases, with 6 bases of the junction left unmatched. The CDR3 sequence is CASSAYLAGGYNEQFF. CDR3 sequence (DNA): TGTGCCAGCAGCGCATACCTAGCGGGGGGATACAATGAGCAGTTCTTC.

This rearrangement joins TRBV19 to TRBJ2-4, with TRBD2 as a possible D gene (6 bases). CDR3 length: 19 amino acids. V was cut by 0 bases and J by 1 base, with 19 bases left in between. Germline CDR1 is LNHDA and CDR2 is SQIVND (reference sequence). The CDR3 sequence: CASSIDRAGPSPAKNIQYF. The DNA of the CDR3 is TGTGCCAGTAGTATAGATCGTGCGGGACCGTCCCCGGCCAAAAACATTCAGTACTTC.

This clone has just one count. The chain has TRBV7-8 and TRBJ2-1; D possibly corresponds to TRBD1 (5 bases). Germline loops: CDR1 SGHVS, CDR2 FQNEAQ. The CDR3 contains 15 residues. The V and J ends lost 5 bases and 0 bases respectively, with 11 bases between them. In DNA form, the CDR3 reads TGTGCCAGCAGCCCAGGGCCGAGCTCCTACAATGAGCAGTTCTTC. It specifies CASSPGPSSYNEQFF.

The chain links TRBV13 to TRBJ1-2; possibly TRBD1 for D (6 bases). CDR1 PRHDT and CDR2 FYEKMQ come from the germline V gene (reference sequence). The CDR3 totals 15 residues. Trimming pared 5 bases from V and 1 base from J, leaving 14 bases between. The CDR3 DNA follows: TGTGCCAGCAGCACTCAGGGGCGGCTTAACTATGGCTACACCTTC. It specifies CASSTQGRLNYGYTF.